This passage covers 32 T cell receptor beta chains from one sample sequenced in a study of radiation and T cells in renal cell carcinoma (dated by TCRdb to the early 2020s). What the time point label conveys for this sample: baseline pretreatment blood. The label giving this sample's treatment or condition can be read as: 15 Gy SBRT to primary tumor, nephrectomy 4 weeks later. The protocol used for the library was the immunoSEQ multiplex PCR assay. Entries here come from immuneACCESS through TCRdb and include only in-frame sequences with V and J called. Some clones fail to appear in such tables; in the studies checked, an unresolved V gene covers under half of the shortfall, and the cause of the remainder is unknown. The sample contains approximately 120,000 clones, about four fifths of them found a single time. The top ten constitute 3% of the sample. Sequencing was performed on blood, taken from a patient whose treatment included radiotherapy and nephrectomy. Receptors originate from a woman aged 55-69 years with renal cell carcinoma.

This rearrangement joins TRBV21-1 to TRBJ2-7; the table names TRBD1, a call not compared with the DNA. TRBV21-1 is listed as a pseudogene. The CDR3 length is 14 residues. The CDR3: CASGTGTGAHEQYF. CDR3 sequence (DNA): TGTGCCAGCGGCACGGGGACAGGAGCCCACGAGCAGTACTTC.

The rearrangement uses TRBV30 and TRBJ2-7; no firm D call. The germline gives CDR1 GTSNPN, CDR2 SVGIG (reference sequence). V lost 8 bases and J lost 0, with 14 bases in between. The CDR3 totals 13 residues. The CDR3 region is CALKIDYSYEQYF. CDR3 in DNA: TGTGCCCTGAAAATCGATTACTCCTACGAGCAGTACTTC.

This clone came up once. The chain couples TRBV6-5 to TRBJ2-3, with D tentatively TRBD2 (6 bases). This CDR3 has 14 amino acids. Trimming took 6 bases from V and 0 from J, leaving 10 bases between them. Per germline, CDR1 MNHEY and CDR2 SVGAGI. CDR3 sequence (DNA): TGTGCCAGCAGCCGAGGGACTAGCACAGATACGCAGTATTTT. It codes for CASSRGTSTDTQYF.

The V call is TRBV4-1, the J call TRBJ2-1; the D gene is possibly TRBD2 (6 bases). CDR3 size: 16 residues. The V end was cut by 1 base, the J end by 0 bases, with 10 bases between. The germline CDR1 and CDR2 sequences are MGHRA and YSYEKL. The CDR3 protein is CASSQVGGPSYNEQFF. DNA of the CDR3: TGCGCCAGCAGCCAAGTGGGGGGTCCCTCCTACAATGAGCAGTTCTTC.

The V call is TRBV5-1, the J call TRBJ1-6, with TRBD1 identical over 7 bases. The V segment lost 0 bases and the J segment 3 bases; nucleotides outside the gene matches: 0. Germline CDR1 reads SGHRS; CDR2 reads YFSETQ. The CDR3 sequence is 15 residues long. The CDR3 bases are TGCGCCAGCAGCTTGGACAGGGGCTATAATTCACCCCTCCACTTT. The encoded protein is CASSLDRGYNSPLHF.

CDR3 protein: CASSSGTGYDGYTF. The CDR3, as DNA: TGCGCCAGCAGCTCCGGGACAGGGTATGATGGCTACACCTTC. This rearrangement joins TRBV5-1 to TRBJ1-2, with 9 bases matching TRBD1. This CDR3 is built from 14 residues. Unmatched junction bases numbered 6, after V lost 3 bases and J lost 6 bases. Germline V gene data show CDR1 as SGHRS and CDR2 as YFSETQ. The whole variable domain, filled in from reference TRBV5-1 and TRBJ1-2, reads KAGVTQTPRYLIKTRGQQVTLSCSPISGHRSVSWYQQTPGQGLQFLFEYFSETQRNKGNFPGRFSGRQFSNSRSEMNVSTLELGDSALYLCASSSGTGYDGYTFGSGTRLTVV.

The genes are TRBV18 and TRBJ1-2; D is possibly TRBD1 (6 bases). In germline, CDR1 is KGHSH, CDR2 LQKENI. The length of the CDR3 is 15 residues. V gave up 6 bases and J gave up 5 bases, with 19 bases separating them. The CDR3 region has the DNA TGTGCCAGCTCCCCCTCCGAGGGGGTAGGATATGGCTACACCTTC. Translating gives CASSPSEGVGYGYTF.

The J gene is TRBJ1-5, the V gene TRBV6-5, with D possibly TRBD1 on 6 matching bases. Trimming took 4 bases from V and 9 from J, leaving 13 bases between them. Germline-derived CDR1 and CDR2 are MNHEY and SVGAGI. The CDR3 has 13 residues. CDR3 loop: CASSSQGFSPQHF. In DNA, the CDR3 is TGTGCCAGCAGTTCCCAGGGGTTTTCGCCCCAGCATTTT.

This chain connects TRBV5-1 to TRBJ2-1, with D unresolved. The germline V gene has CDR1 SGHRS and CDR2 YFSETQ. The CDR3 length is 15 residues. The V end was cut by 0 bases, the J end by 2 bases, with 9 bases between. The DNA of the CDR3 is TGCGCCAGCAGCTTGGCTATGGGCACCTACAATGAGCAGTTCTTC. This translates into CASSLAMGTYNEQFF.

V gene TRBV12-5 combines with J gene TRBJ2-5; TRBD1 aligns across 7 bases. The CDR3 totals 17 residues. V lost 5 bases, J lost 4 bases, and 16 bases stayed unmatched. Germline CDR1 is LGHNT and CDR2 is FRNRAP. CDR3 sequence reads: CASGLTGPTGFGETQYF. For the CDR3, the DNA is TGTGCTAGTGGTCTGACAGGGCCTACTGGATTCGGAGAGACCCAGTACTTC.

The chain carries TRBV19 and TRBJ2-3, with D tentatively TRBD1 (6 bases). Trimming shortened V by 3 bases and J by 6 bases, and 7 bases separated the two germline ends. CDR3 size: 12 residues. From germline, CDR1 is LNHDA and CDR2 SQIVND (reference sequence). CDR3 amino acids: CASSMGADTQYF. The CDR3 DNA sequence: TGTGCCAGTAGTATGGGGGCCGATACGCAGTATTTT.

This sequence joins TRBV5-5 and TRBJ1-1; 7 nucleotides agree with TRBD1. Germline V gene data show CDR1 as SGHKS and CDR2 as YYEKEE (reference sequence). V lost 0 bases to trimming and J lost 0 bases; unmatched junction nucleotides: 2. The CDR3 contains 15 residues. The CDR3 protein is CASSLEGTVNTEAFF. CDR3 nucleotides: TGTGCCAGCAGCTTGGAGGGGACAGTGAACACTGAAGCTTTCTTT.

The count of this clone is one. The CDR3 DNA reads TGTGCCAGCAGTCCACAGGGCGTCGGGGAGCTGTTTTTT. This sequence encodes CASSPQGVGELFF. This rearrangement joins TRBV28 to TRBJ2-2; tentatively, D is TRBD1 (6 bases). Germline values: CDR1 MDHEN, CDR2 SYDVKM. V shed 5 bases and J shed 7 bases, with 11 bases lying between them. This CDR3 region has 13 residues.

The chain combines TRBV29-1 with TRBJ1-1, with 8 bases fitting TRBD1. The CDR3 contains 13 residues. Germline trimming cut 6 bases from V and 5 bases from J; bases unmatched to any gene: 8. Germline V CDR1 and CDR2: SQVTM, ANQGSEA. The CDR3 DNA reads as TGCAGCGTATTGGACAGGGAGGGAACTGAAGCTTTCTTT. This encodes CSVLDREGTEAFF. Combining the CDR3 with reference TRBV29-1 and TRBJ1-1 gives the whole variable domain SAVISQKPSRDICQRGTSLTIQCQVDSQVTMMFWYRQQPGQSLTLIATANQGSEATYESGFVIDKFPISRPNLTFSTLTVSNMSPEDSSIYLCSVLDREGTEAFFGQGTRLTVV.

The chain joins TRBV6-5 to TRBJ2-4, with a possible D match to TRBD2 (6 bases). Germline CDR1 MNHEY, CDR2 SVGAGI. V dropped 6 bases and J dropped 5 bases, with 11 bases sitting between them. The CDR3 contains 13 residues. The CDR3 coding sequence is TGTGCCAGCAGCCCTTCGGGGGAAAACATTCAGTACTTC. This sequence encodes CASSPSGENIQYF.

In this sample, this clone turned up once. The chain combines TRBV4-1 with TRBJ2-7; D is unclear. The CDR3 loop spans 13 amino acids. Trimming took 4 bases from V and 2 from J, leaving 9 bases between them. Germline V gives CDR1 MGHRA, CDR2 YSYEKL. CDR3 DNA sequence: TGCGCCAGCAGCCCGGACCGCGCCTACGAGCAGTACTTC. Its translation: CASSPDRAYEQYF.

The J gene is TRBJ2-7, the V gene TRBV29-1; the match to TRBD2 covers 9 bases. V shed 3 bases and J 3 bases; nucleotides not matched to a gene: 9. Looked up from germline, CDR1 is SQVTM and CDR2 is ANQGSEA. The CDR3 sequence is 15 residues long. The CDR3, as DNA: TGCAGCGTTGAGGCGCCGGGACTAGCAGGCTACGAGCAGTACTTC. This sequence encodes CSVEAPGLAGYEQYF.

The V and J genes are TRBV5-6 and TRBJ1-1; D might be TRBD1 (6 bases). Trimming left V 2 bases short and J 4 bases short, with 12 bases between. There are 14 residues in the CDR3. The germline V gene encodes CDR1 SGHDT and CDR2 YYEEEE. This CDR3 reads CASSLGSRGTEAFF. As DNA, the CDR3 is TGTGCCAGCAGCTTAGGGTCCAGGGGCACTGAAGCTTTCTTT.

This clone was detected only once. V and J are TRBV10-3 and TRBJ2-7, with D perhaps assigned TRBD1 or TRBD2 (5 bases each). The CDR3 has 14 residues. The germline gives CDR1 ENHRY, CDR2 SYGVKD. Between the trimmed V and J ends, which lost 0 bases and 0 bases, there was a span of 6 bases. CDR3 in DNA: TGTGCCATCAGTGAGTCTGGGGGCTCCTACGAGCAGTACTTC. It specifies CAISESGGSYEQYF.

The chain joins TRBV5-6 to TRBJ1-1; D ambiguous. CDR1 SGHDT and CDR2 YYEEEE come from the germline V gene. This CDR3 contains 14 residues. Trimming took 0 bases from V and 7 from J, leaving 13 bases between them. CDR3 sequence (DNA): TGTGCCAGCAGCTTGGCCGTAACTGCAGTTGAAGCTTTCTTT. Protein product: CASSLAVTAVEAFF.

There are a few counts of this clone. V and J are TRBV2 and TRBJ2-5; 14 bases are a match to TRBD2. CDR3 size: 16 residues. V dropped 8 bases and J dropped 4; count of bases not matched to a gene: 9. Germline lookup yields CDR1 SNHLY and CDR2 FYNNEI. The CDR3 nucleotides are TGTGCCAGCGGAACCCGACTAGCGGGGGGGTTAGAGACCCAGTACTTC. Its translation: CASGTRLAGGLETQYF. The full variable domain, with the rest looked up from reference TRBV2 and TRBJ2-5, is EPEVTQTPSHQVTQMGQEVILRCVPISNHLYFYWYRQILGQKVEFLVSFYNNEISEKSEIFDDQFSVERPDGSNFTLKIRSTKLEDSAMYFCASGTRLAGGLETQYFGPGTRLLVL.

This chain connects TRBV29-1 to TRBJ1-1; D might be TRBD1 (5 bases). The CDR3 runs to 12 residues. Germline lookup yields CDR1 SQVTM and CDR2 ANQGSEA. The V and J ends lost 4 bases and 4 bases respectively, with 10 bases between them. This CDR3 is CSVVGTVTEAFF. CDR3 coding DNA: TGCAGCGTTGTAGGGACCGTCACTGAAGCTTTCTTT.

This chain joins TRBV6-6 and TRBJ2-3; 10 positions match TRBD1. Per the germline V gene, CDR1 is MNHNY and CDR2 is SVGAGI (reference sequence). The junction had 7 bases not matched to a gene; V was cut back by 6 bases and J by 4 bases. The CDR3 contains 15 residues. The CDR3 DNA reads TGTGCCAGCAGCCCCGGGACAGGGGCCCCAGATACGCAGTATTTT. Translated: CASSPGTGAPDTQYF.

This clone turned up a few times. The rearrangement links TRBV15 to TRBJ1-1; TRBD1 matches 8 bases. The germline CDR1 and CDR2 sequences are LNHNV and YYDKDF (reference sequence). V shed 5 bases, J shed 6 bases, and the junction held 8 bases outside the gene matches. The CDR3 is 14 amino acids. The CDR3 DNA is TGTGCCACCAGCGAGGGACAGGATTATCCTGAAGCTTTCTTT. Translating it yields CATSEGQDYPEAFF. The variable domain in full, with the rest retrieved from reference TRBV15 and TRBJ1-1, is DAMVIQNPRYQVTQFGKPVTLSCSQTLNHNVMYWYQQKSSQAPKLLFHYYDKDFNNEADTPDNFQSRRPNTSFCFLDIRSPGLGDTAMYLCATSEGQDYPEAFFGQGTRLTVV.

This clone has ten or more counts. The rearrangement joins TRBV2 to TRBJ2-7; 7 bases match TRBD2. Germline V CDR1 and CDR2: SNHLY, FYNNEI. The CDR3 is 14 amino acids. V lost 6 bases and J lost 3; bases outside the gene matches: 8. CDR3 region: CASRAFGLDYEQYF. The CDR3 nucleotides read TGTGCCAGCAGAGCTTTTGGACTAGACTACGAGCAGTACTTC.

The rearrangement joins TRBV4-3 to TRBJ2-1, with D possibly called TRBD1 or TRBD2 (5 bases each). Germline-derived CDR1 and CDR2 are LGHNA and YSLEER. The CDR3 covers 16 residues. V was pared by 1 base and J by 10 bases, with 20 bases between. The CDR3 nucleotides read TGCGCCAGCAGCCAAGCCAGAGGGACCCTCAACGGAGAGCAGTTCTTC. Residues: CASSQARGTLNGEQFF.

The chain is built from TRBV10-3 and TRBJ1-2; 7 nucleotides agree with TRBD1. This CDR3 contains 15 residues. V shed 8 bases, J shed 0 bases, and the junction held 9 bases outside the gene matches. Germline V CDR1 and CDR2: ENHRY, SYGVKD. CDR3: CAIHPRDSPNYGYTF. As DNA, the CDR3 is TGTGCCATCCACCCGAGGGACAGCCCTAACTATGGCTACACCTTC.

The V gene is TRBV10-2, the J gene TRBJ2-1, with 9 bases lining up with TRBD2. The germline V gene has CDR1 WSHSY and CDR2 SAAADI. The V and J ends lost 8 bases and 10 bases, in that order; junction bases with no gene match: 12. There are 14 residues in the CDR3. The CDR3 region is CASEVAGVIAEQFF. The CDR3 nucleotides are TGCGCCAGCGAGGTAGCGGGAGTAATTGCGGAGCAGTTCTTC.

This sequence joins TRBV6-6 and TRBJ1-1, with D unclear. The ends were cut back, 1 base at V and 4 bases at J, with 13 bases in the middle. CDR1 and CDR2 (germline): MNHNY, SVGAGI (reference sequence). This CDR3 comprises 15 residues. The CDR3 loop reads CASSYYGEAGTEAFF. CDR3 coding DNA: TGTGCCAGCAGTTACTACGGGGAGGCGGGCACTGAAGCTTTCTTT.

The chain is built from TRBV29-1 and TRBJ1-1; no clear D gene. The CDR3 sequence is 13 residues long. Germline V gene lookup returns CDR1 SQVTM and CDR2 ANQGSEA. The V end lost 4 bases, the J end lost 4 bases, and 13 bases lay between the germline ends. CDR3 DNA: TGCAGCGTTGGTCAAGGCGATCGCACTGAAGCTTTCTTT. Translating it yields CSVGQGDRTEAFF.

This CDR3 reads CASSPTAFEQFF. CDR3 sequence (DNA): TGTGCCAGCAGCCCCACCGCGTTTGAGCAGTTCTTC. This chain links TRBV7-9 with TRBJ2-1, with unresolved D. The germline CDR1 and CDR2 sequences are SEHNR and FQNEAQ (reference sequence). V was cut by 5 bases and J by 9 bases, with 11 bases left in between. The CDR3 consists of 12 residues.

This rearrangement joins TRBV6-5 to TRBJ2-7, with unresolved D. The CDR3 loop spans 14 amino acids. The V gene lost 2 bases and the J gene lost 7 bases, with 15 bases spanning the gap. Per germline, CDR1 MNHEY and CDR2 SVGAGI. CDR3: CASSYTTYQGEQYF. The DNA of the CDR3 is TGTGCCAGCAGTTACACCACGTACCAAGGGGAGCAGTACTTC.